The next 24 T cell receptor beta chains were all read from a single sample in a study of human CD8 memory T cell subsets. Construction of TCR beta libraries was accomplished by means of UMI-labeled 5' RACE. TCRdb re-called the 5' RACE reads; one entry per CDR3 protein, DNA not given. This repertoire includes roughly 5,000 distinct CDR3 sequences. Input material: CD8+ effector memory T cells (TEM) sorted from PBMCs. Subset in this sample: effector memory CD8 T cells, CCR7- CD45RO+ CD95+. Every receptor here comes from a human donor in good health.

The CDR3: CASSPKAGVSGNTIYF. J is TRBJ1-3 and V is TRBV4-3; TCRdb selects TRBD1, and the lack of DNA leaves this call unchecked. Germline CDR1 LGHNA, CDR2 YSLEER. The length of the CDR3 is 16 residues.

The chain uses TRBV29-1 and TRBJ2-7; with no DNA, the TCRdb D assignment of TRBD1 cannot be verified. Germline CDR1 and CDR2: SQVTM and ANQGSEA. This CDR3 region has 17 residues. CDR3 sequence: CSVEEGTGTDGGYEQYF.

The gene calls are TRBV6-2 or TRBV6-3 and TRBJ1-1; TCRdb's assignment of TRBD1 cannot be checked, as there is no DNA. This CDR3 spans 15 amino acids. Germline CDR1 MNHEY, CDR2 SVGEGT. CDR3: CASSYALTVNTEAFF.

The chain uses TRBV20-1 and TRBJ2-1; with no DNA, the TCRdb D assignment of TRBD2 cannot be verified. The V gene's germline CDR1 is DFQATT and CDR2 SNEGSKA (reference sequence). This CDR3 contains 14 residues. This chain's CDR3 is CSASGTSDYNEQFF.

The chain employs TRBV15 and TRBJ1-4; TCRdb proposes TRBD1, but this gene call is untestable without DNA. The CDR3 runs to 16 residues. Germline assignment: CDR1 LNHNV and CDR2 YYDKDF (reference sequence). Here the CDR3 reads CATSRDAGAGNEKLFF.

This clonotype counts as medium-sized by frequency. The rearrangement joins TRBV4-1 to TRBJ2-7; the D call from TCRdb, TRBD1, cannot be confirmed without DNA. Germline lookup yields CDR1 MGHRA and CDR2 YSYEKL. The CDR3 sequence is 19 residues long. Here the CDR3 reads CASSQKGTGTNEQAYEQYF.

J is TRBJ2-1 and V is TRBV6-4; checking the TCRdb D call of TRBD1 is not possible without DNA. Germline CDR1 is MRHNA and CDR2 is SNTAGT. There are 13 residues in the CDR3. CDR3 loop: CASSDPGANEQFF.

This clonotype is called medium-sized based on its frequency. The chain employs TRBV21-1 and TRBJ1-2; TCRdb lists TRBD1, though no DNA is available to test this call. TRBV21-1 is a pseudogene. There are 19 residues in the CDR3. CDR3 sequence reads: CASSKERPRDSGANYGYTF.

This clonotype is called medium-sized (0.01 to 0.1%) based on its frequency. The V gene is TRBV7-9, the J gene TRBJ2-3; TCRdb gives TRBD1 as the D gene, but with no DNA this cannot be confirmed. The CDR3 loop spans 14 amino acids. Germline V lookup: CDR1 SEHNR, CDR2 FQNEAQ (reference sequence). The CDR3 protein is CASLRERGTDTQYF.

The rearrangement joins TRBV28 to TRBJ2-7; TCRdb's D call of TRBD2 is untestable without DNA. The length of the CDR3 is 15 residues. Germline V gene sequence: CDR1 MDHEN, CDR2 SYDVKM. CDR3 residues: CASSFAVTSNYEQYF. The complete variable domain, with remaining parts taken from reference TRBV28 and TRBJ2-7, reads DVKVTQSSRYLVKRTGEKVFLECVQDMDHENMFWYRQDPGLGLRLIYFSYDVKMKEKGDIPEGYSVSREKKERFSLILESASTNQTSMYLCASSFAVTSNYEQYFGPGTRLTVT.

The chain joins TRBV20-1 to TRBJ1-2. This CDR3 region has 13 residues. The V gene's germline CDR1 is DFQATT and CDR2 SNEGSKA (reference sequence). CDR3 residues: CSAPTVIHNGYTF.

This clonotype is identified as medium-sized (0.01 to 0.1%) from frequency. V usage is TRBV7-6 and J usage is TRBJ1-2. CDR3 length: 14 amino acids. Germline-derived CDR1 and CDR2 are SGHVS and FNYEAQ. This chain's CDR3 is CASSLEAQSYGYTF.

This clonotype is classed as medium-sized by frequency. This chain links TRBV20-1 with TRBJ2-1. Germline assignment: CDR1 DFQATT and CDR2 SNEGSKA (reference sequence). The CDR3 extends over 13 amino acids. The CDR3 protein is CSARLGRDIEQFF.

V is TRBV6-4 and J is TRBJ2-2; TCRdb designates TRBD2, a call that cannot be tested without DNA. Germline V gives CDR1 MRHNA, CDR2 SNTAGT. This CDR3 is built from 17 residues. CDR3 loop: CASSRDSGGAGTGELFF.

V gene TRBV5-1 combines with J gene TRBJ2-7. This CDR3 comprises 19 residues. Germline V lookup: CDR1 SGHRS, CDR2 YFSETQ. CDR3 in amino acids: CASSLLFQMTKLTSYEQYF.

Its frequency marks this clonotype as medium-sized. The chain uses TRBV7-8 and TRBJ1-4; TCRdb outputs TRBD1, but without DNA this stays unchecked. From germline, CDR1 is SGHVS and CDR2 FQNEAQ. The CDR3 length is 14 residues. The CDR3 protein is CASSLRTGNEKLFF.

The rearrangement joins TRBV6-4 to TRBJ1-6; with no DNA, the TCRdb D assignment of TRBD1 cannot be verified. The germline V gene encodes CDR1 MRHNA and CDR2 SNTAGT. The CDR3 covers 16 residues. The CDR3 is CASSDQGQGANSPLHF.

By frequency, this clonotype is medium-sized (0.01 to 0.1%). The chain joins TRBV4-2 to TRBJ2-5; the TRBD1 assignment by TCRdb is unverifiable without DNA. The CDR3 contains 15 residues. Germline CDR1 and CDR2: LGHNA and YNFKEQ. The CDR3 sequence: CASSQDRQGQETQYF.

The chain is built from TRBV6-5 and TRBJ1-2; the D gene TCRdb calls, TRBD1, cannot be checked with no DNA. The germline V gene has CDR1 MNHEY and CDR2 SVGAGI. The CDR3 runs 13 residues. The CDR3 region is CASSTGTAYGYTF.

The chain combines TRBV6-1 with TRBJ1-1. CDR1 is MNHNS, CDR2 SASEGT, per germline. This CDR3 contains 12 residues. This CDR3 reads CASSSGTTEAFF.

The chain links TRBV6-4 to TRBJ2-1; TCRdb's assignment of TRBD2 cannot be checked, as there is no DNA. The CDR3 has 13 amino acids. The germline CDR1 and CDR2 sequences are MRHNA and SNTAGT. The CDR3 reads CASSEGANNEQFF.

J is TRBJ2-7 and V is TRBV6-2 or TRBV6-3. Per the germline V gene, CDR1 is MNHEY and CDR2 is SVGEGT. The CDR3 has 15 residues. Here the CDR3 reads CASSQSPRGAYEQYF.

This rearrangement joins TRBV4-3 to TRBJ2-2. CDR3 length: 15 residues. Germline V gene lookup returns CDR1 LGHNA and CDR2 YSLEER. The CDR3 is CASSQDPANTGELFF.

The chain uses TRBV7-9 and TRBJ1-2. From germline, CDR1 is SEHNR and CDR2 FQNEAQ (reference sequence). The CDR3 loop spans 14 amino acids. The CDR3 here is CASSHGGLAYGYTF.